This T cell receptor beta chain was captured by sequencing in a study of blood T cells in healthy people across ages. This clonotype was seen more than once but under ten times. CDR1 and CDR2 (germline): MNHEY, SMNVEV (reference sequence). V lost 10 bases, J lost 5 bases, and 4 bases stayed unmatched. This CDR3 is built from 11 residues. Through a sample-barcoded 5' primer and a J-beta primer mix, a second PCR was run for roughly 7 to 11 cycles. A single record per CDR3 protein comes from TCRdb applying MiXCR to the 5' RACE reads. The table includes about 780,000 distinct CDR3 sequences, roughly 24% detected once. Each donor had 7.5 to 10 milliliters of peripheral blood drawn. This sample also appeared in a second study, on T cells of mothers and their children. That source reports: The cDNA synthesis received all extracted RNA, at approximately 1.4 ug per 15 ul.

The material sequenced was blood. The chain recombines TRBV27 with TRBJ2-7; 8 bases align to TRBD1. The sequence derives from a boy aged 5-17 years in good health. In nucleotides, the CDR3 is TGTGCCAAGGGGACAGGCCACGAGCAGTACTTC. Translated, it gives CAKGTGHEQYF.